This T cell receptor beta chain was captured by sequencing in a study of blood T cell repertoires in COVID-19. CDR1 SGHTA and CDR2 FQGNSA come from the germline V gene. The CDR3 is 19 amino acids. V shed 3 bases and J 1 base; nucleotides not matched to a gene: 13. Assay: immunoSEQ multiplex PCR; the TCRdb copy retains only in-frame clones and omits some. The sample records 400,000 to 450,000 clones, about 90% being singletons. One Seattle source followed patients from active infection through their disease course. The TCR was taken from a man younger than 35 with COVID-19, enrolled during active disease. The V call is TRBV7-2, the J call TRBJ2-7, with TRBD2 matching over 12 bases. Sequencing was done on a sample of peripheral blood. CDR3 nucleotides: TGTGCCAGCAGCTTCTCTAGCGGGAGGGTTGCTATGGTGTCCTACGAGCAGTACTTC. It translates to CASSFSSGRVAMVSYEQYF.